This T cell receptor (beta chain) stems from a study of radiotherapy plus CTLA-4 blockade in lung cancer. General study results and limits: Interferon-beta and early blood T cell clone dynamics reportedly predicted response best. Blood-borne expansion of tumor-derived TCR clones followed radiotherapy plus ipilimumab.

Repertoires were generated with immunoSEQ multiplex PCR, while TCRdb's copy carries only in-frame clones and drops some. The sample includes over 80,000 clones, roughly four fifths seen only once; the top ten take around 0.9%. V dropped 7 bases and J dropped 4; count of bases not matched to a gene: 11. CDR1 MDHEN and CDR2 SYDVKM come from the germline V gene. The CDR3 length is 15 residues. Concerning this clone: Its target is unknown.

The sample in question was peripheral blood, obtained from a patient treated with radiotherapy plus ipilimumab. The chain recombines TRBV28 with TRBJ1-2, with 8 bases lining up with TRBD1. The TCR sequence derives from a human donor with non-small cell lung cancer who had stable disease on radiotherapy plus ipilimumab. CDR3 DNA sequence: TGTGCCAGCACCCCTCCGGGTGGGACAGGCTATGGCTACACCTTC. This sequence encodes CASTPPGGTGYGYTF.